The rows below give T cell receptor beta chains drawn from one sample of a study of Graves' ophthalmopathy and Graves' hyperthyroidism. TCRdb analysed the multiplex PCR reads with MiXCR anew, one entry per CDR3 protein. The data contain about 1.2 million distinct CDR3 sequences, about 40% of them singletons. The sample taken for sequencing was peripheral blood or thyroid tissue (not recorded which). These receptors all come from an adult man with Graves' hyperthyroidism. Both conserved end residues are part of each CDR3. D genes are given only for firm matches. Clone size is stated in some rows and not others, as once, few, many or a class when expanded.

cdr3_nt: TGTGCCAGCAGCTTAAAGAAGGTGGACAGGGGGATGAACACTGAAGCTTTCTTT
cdr3_aa: CASSLKKVDRGMNTEAFF
j_call: TRBJ1-1
v_call: TRBV7-3
clone_size: once
d_call: TRBD1

cdr3_nt: TGTGCCATCAGCCAAGGACCGACTGAAGCTTTCTTT
cdr3_aa: CAISQGPTEAFF
j_call: TRBJ1-1
v_call: TRBV10-3
clone_size: -
d_call: -

cdr3_nt: TGTGCCAGCAGCTTAAAGGAGACTAGCTTTTTTGGCGGGGAGCTGTTTTTT
cdr3_aa: CASSLKETSFFGGELFF
j_call: TRBJ2-2
v_call: TRBV7-2
clone_size: -
d_call: TRBD2

cdr3_nt: TGTGCCAGCAGACAGACAGGGAATCAGCCCCAGCATTTT
cdr3_aa: CASRQTGNQPQHF
j_call: TRBJ1-5
v_call: TRBV12-3/TRBV12-4
clone_size: many
d_call: TRBD1

cdr3_nt: TGCAGCGCTACAGGGTATGGCTACACCTTC
cdr3_aa: CSATGYGYTF
j_call: TRBJ1-2
v_call: TRBV20-1
clone_size: few
d_call: -

cdr3_nt: TGTGCCAGCAGGTCTGGGATTAGGGGACGTACGTCTGGGGCCAACGTCCTGACTTTC
cdr3_aa: CASRSGIRGRTSGANVLTF
j_call: TRBJ2-6
v_call: TRBV7-2
clone_size: -
d_call: -

cdr3_nt: TGTGCCAGCAGCCCCAGAGGGTTAAGGGGGACGGGGTATGGCTACACCTTC
cdr3_aa: CASSPRGLRGTGYGYTF
j_call: TRBJ1-2
v_call: TRBV5-1
clone_size: -
d_call: -

cdr3_nt: TGTGCCAGTAGTATGTCGGTTACAGAGACCCAGTACTTC
cdr3_aa: CASSMSVTETQYF
j_call: TRBJ2-5
v_call: TRBV19
clone_size: -
d_call: -

cdr3_nt: TGCAGTGCCAAACCGCTCCAATTT
cdr3_aa: CSAKPLQF
j_call: TRBJ1-1
v_call: TRBV20-1
clone_size: many
d_call: -

cdr3_nt: TGTGCCAGCAGTGAAGGGACAGGGGGTAAGGAGACCCAGTACTTC
cdr3_aa: CASSEGTGGKETQYF
j_call: TRBJ2-5
v_call: TRBV6-1
clone_size: -
d_call: TRBD1

cdr3_nt: TGTGCCATCAGGATTACGGGAGGAAACACCTTC
cdr3_aa: CAIRITGGNTF
j_call: TRBJ1-2
v_call: TRBV10-3
clone_size: once
d_call: -

cdr3_nt: TGTGCCATTACGTCCGGTGAGGGGGCAGGGCAGCCCCAGCATTTT
cdr3_aa: CAITSGEGAGQPQHF
j_call: TRBJ1-5
v_call: TRBV10-3
clone_size: -
d_call: TRBD1

cdr3_nt: TGTGCCAGCAAACCCGGGACAGCAACTAATGAAAAACTGTTTTTT
cdr3_aa: CASKPGTATNEKLFF
j_call: TRBJ1-4
v_call: TRBV25-1
clone_size: -
d_call: TRBD1

cdr3_nt: TGTGCCATCATGCGGGACACCGGGGAGCTGTTTTTT
cdr3_aa: CAIMRDTGELFF
j_call: TRBJ2-2
v_call: TRBV10-3
clone_size: many
d_call: -

cdr3_nt: TGTGCCAGCATCGAGGGAAGCTCCTACGAGCAGTACTTC
cdr3_aa: CASIEGSSYEQYF
j_call: TRBJ2-7
v_call: TRBV7-8
clone_size: many
d_call: -

cdr3_nt: TGTGCCAGCAGCGCCAGGACAGGGGTTGGAAACACCATATATTTT
cdr3_aa: CASSARTGVGNTIYF
j_call: TRBJ1-3
v_call: TRBV7-9
clone_size: -
d_call: TRBD1

cdr3_nt: TGTGCCAGTAGTGCGCTTGGACTAGCGGGAGGGAATTACGAGCAGTACTTC
cdr3_aa: CASSALGLAGGNYEQYF
j_call: TRBJ2-7
v_call: TRBV19
clone_size: few
d_call: TRBD2

cdr3_nt: TGTGCCATCAGGGCGGGCCAGGGGACCTACGAGCAGTACTTC
cdr3_aa: CAIRAGQGTYEQYF
j_call: TRBJ2-7
v_call: TRBV10-3
clone_size: -
d_call: -

cdr3_nt: TGTGCCAGCAGAACAAGGGAGGGGGGGGATCAGCCCCAGCATTTT
cdr3_aa: CASRTREGGDQPQHF
j_call: TRBJ1-5
v_call: TRBV11-2
clone_size: -
d_call: -

cdr3_nt: TGTGCCACCAGCATACAGAGCATGTACACTGAAGCTTTCTTT
cdr3_aa: CATSIQSMYTEAFF
j_call: TRBJ1-1
v_call: TRBV15
clone_size: -
d_call: -

cdr3_nt: TGTGCCAGCAGCTTACGCTGGGACGCAACGCCCGGGGAGCTGTTTTTT
cdr3_aa: CASSLRWDATPGELFF
j_call: TRBJ2-2
v_call: TRBV7-9
clone_size: -
d_call: -

cdr3_nt: TGTGCCAGCAGCTTGGGGACAGGGGGCGTCGAAAAACTGTTTTTT
cdr3_aa: CASSLGTGGVEKLFF
j_call: TRBJ1-4
v_call: TRBV5-5
clone_size: -
d_call: TRBD1

cdr3_nt: TGTGCCAGCAGTTACTTTGGGTCGGGATACGAAGCTTTCTTT
cdr3_aa: CASSYFGSGYEAFF
j_call: TRBJ1-1
v_call: TRBV2
clone_size: few
d_call: -

cdr3_nt: TGCGCCAGCAGCTCGGATCCCGGGAATGAGCAGTTCTTC
cdr3_aa: CASSSDPGNEQFF
j_call: TRBJ2-1
v_call: TRBV5-1
clone_size: -
d_call: -

cdr3_nt: TGTGCCAGTAGTATCCGAGGTGGCAATCAGCCCCAGCATTTT
cdr3_aa: CASSIRGGNQPQHF
j_call: TRBJ1-5
v_call: TRBV19
clone_size: many
d_call: -

cdr3_nt: TGTGCCAGTAGTATGGGGCACATACATCAGCCCCAGCATTTT
cdr3_aa: CASSMGHIHQPQHF
j_call: TRBJ1-5
v_call: TRBV19
clone_size: many
d_call: -

cdr3_nt: TGTGCCAGCAGCTTAGGTCCGGGGTTCCCGAACACTGAAGCTTTCTTT
cdr3_aa: CASSLGPGFPNTEAFF
j_call: TRBJ1-1
v_call: TRBV11-2
clone_size: many
d_call: -

cdr3_nt: TGTGCCTCATTTAGCGGACTTTTGGGGGCCAACGTCCTGACTTTC
cdr3_aa: CASFSGLLGANVLTF
j_call: TRBJ2-6
v_call: TRBV10-3
clone_size: many
d_call: -

cdr3_nt: TGTGCCAGTAGCCCTACCGGGACAGGGGCTGAAGCTTTCTTT
cdr3_aa: CASSPTGTGAEAFF
j_call: TRBJ1-1
v_call: TRBV19
clone_size: few
d_call: TRBD1

cdr3_nt: TGCGCCAGCAGTAAGGACAGTCCTAGCAATCAGCCCCAGCATTTT
cdr3_aa: CASSKDSPSNQPQHF
j_call: TRBJ1-5
v_call: TRBV10-2
clone_size: -
d_call: -

cdr3_nt: TGCAGTGCTAGAAAGACAGGGGGCAAAGAGACCCAGTACTTC
cdr3_aa: CSARKTGGKETQYF
j_call: TRBJ2-5
v_call: TRBV20-1
clone_size: -
d_call: TRBD1

cdr3_nt: TGTGCCAGCACGGGGGCAGGGCAGCCCCAGTACTTC
cdr3_aa: CASTGAGQPQYF
j_call: TRBJ2-5
v_call: TRBV2
clone_size: -
d_call: -

cdr3_nt: TGTGCCAGCAGTCAGGGGGGCACCTCCTACGAGCAGTACTTC
cdr3_aa: CASSQGGTSYEQYF
j_call: TRBJ2-7
v_call: TRBV12-3/TRBV12-4
clone_size: many
d_call: -

cdr3_nt: TGCAGTGCTACCCCCGACTTATATGAGCAGTACTTC
cdr3_aa: CSATPDLYEQYF
j_call: TRBJ2-7
v_call: TRBV20-1
clone_size: few
d_call: -

cdr3_nt: TGTGCCAGCAGGGCAAGGACAGACGATTCACCCCTCCACTTT
cdr3_aa: CASRARTDDSPLHF
j_call: TRBJ1-6
v_call: TRBV10-3
clone_size: -
d_call: -

cdr3_nt: TGCAGTGCCCCGGGACAGGGTCATCAGCCCCAGCATTTT
cdr3_aa: CSAPGQGHQPQHF
j_call: TRBJ1-5
v_call: TRBV20-1
clone_size: -
d_call: TRBD1

cdr3_nt: TGTGCCATCAAGACAGGGAACACCGGGGAGCTGTTTTTT
cdr3_aa: CAIKTGNTGELFF
j_call: TRBJ2-2
v_call: TRBV10-3
clone_size: -
d_call: -

cdr3_nt: TGTGCCAGCAGCCCTTGGGAGCGGGGAGCTAATGAAAAACTGTTTTTT
cdr3_aa: CASSPWERGANEKLFF
j_call: TRBJ1-4
v_call: TRBV9
clone_size: once
d_call: -